Presented here are 24 T cell receptor beta chains from one specimen sequenced in a study of siplizumab effects on memory and regulatory T cells. Only in-frame clones appear in the TCRdb table, and some are missing; sequencing was by immunoSEQ multiplex PCR. This table holds some 46,000 clones, nearly 95% found once. Sequenced: CD8+ T cells sorted from blood. Receptors originate from a human donor in good health.

The chain recombines TRBV19 with TRBJ2-2; 7 bases are a match to TRBD2. Germline V gene sequence: CDR1 LNHDA, CDR2 SQIVND (reference sequence). The CDR3 spans 14 residues. The ends lost 4 bases at V and 4 bases at J; junction bases unmatched: 3. Here the CDR3 DNA reads TGTGCCAGTAGTAGTAGCGGGCCCACCGGGGAGCTGTTTTTT. Amino acid sequence: CASSSSGPTGELFF.

CDR3 in amino acids: CASRKRNEQFF. DNA of the CDR3: TGTGCCAGCAGAAAGCGTAATGAGCAGTTCTTC. This sequence joins TRBV7-9 and TRBJ2-1; D gene ambiguous. The V end was cut by 6 bases, the J end by 7 bases, with 7 bases between. This CDR3 has 11 amino acids. The germline V gene has CDR1 SEHNR and CDR2 FQNEAQ (reference sequence).

This clone was recorded once. At one of its ends the junction is not consistent with the germline gene, which may arise from a read error. The V and J genes are TRBV7-9 and TRBJ2-3; D call uncertain. The germline gives CDR1 SEHNR, CDR2 FQNEAQ (reference sequence). The length of the CDR3 is 9 residues. The CDR3 loop reads CASSVVGDF. CDR3 nucleotides: TGTGCCAGCAGCGTAGTTGGGGATTTT.

In this sample, this clone turned up once. The chain carries TRBV2 and TRBJ2-7; 7 bases map to TRBD2. The CDR3 has 22 residues. V gave up 2 bases and J gave up 2 bases; unmatched junction bases: 27. Germline assignment: CDR1 SNHLY and CDR2 FYNNEI. The CDR3 nucleotides read TGTGCCAGCAGTGAATTGCTTTCCGAACGTGTCCGGGGAGGGCCCCCTCCCTACGAGCAGTACTTC. The encoded protein is CASSELLSERVRGGPPPYEQYF.

The chain links TRBV5-4 to TRBJ1-1; no reliable D call. Germline loops: CDR1 SGHNT, CDR2 YYREEE (reference sequence). Trimming pared 5 bases from V and 1 base from J, leaving 27 bases between. The CDR3 runs 19 residues. The CDR3 loop reads CASSRAGMGIPGGNTEAFF. Here the CDR3 DNA reads TGTGCCAGCAGTCGTGCCGGGATGGGGATCCCGGGTGGGAACACTGAAGCTTTCTTT.

The chain recombines TRBV6-1 with TRBJ1-3, with D perhaps TRBD1 (5 bases). V was cut by 6 bases and J by 2 bases, with 11 bases left in between. The CDR3 has 14 residues. CDR1 is MNHNS and CDR2 is SASEGT in the germline V gene. The CDR3 DNA reads TGTGCCAGCAGAGTCAGGGAAACTGGAAACACCATATATTTT. Its protein is CASRVRETGNTIYF.

The chain couples TRBV30 to TRBJ2-7; the match to TRBD2 covers 9 bases. With V trimmed by 0 bases and J by 2 bases, 5 bases remained unmatched. The CDR3 is 15 amino acids. The germline V gene encodes CDR1 GTSNPN and CDR2 SVGIG (reference sequence). The CDR3 region has the DNA TGTGCCTGGAGTGTACAGACTAGCGGCCCCTACGAGCAGTACTTC. Amino acids: CAWSVQTSGPYEQYF.

This chain uses TRBV7-8 with TRBJ2-2; TRBD2 agrees at 8 bases. Germline CDR1 SGHVS, CDR2 FQNEAQ. V shed 6 bases and J 6 bases; nucleotides not matched to a gene: 6. The CDR3 runs to 14 residues. The CDR3 sequence: CASSHGRVSGELFF. CDR3 DNA sequence: TGTGCCAGCAGTCACGGGAGGGTGTCCGGGGAGCTGTTTTTT.

The chain recombines TRBV6-5 with TRBJ2-5, with 8 bases identical to TRBD2. The V gene's germline CDR1 is MNHEY and CDR2 SVGAGI. J was trimmed by 5 bases and V by 2 bases; bases with no gene match: 7. The CDR3 is 15 amino acids. CDR3 nucleotides: TGTGCCAGCAGTTACGCGGGAGGAACCGGGGAGACCCAGTACTTC. Its protein product is CASSYAGGTGETQYF.

V and J are TRBV28 and TRBJ2-7; the match to TRBD2 covers 8 bases. Germline trimming cut 5 bases from V and 3 bases from J; bases unmatched to any gene: 12. The CDR3 contains 16 residues. Germline V lookup: CDR1 MDHEN, CDR2 SYDVKM. CDR3 residues: CASSTPGTRTNYEQYF. The DNA of the CDR3 is TGTGCCAGCAGTACTCCCGGGACTAGGACCAACTACGAGCAGTACTTC.

The chain has TRBV5-4 and TRBJ2-1; D uncertain. Germline V gives CDR1 SGHNT, CDR2 YYREEE (reference sequence). This CDR3 region has 15 residues. V lost 1 base to trimming and J lost 9 bases, with 17 bases between them. CDR3: CASSLIYPSRPEQFF. The CDR3 nucleotides read TGTGCCAGCAGCTTGATCTACCCAAGTCGTCCTGAGCAGTTCTTC.

The V gene is TRBV27, the J gene TRBJ1-4; maybe TRBD1 (5 bases). Germline-derived CDR1 and CDR2 are MNHEY and SMNVEV (reference sequence). V was clipped by 4 bases and J by 3 bases, with 9 bases between them. This CDR3 is built from 14 residues. The CDR3 DNA follows: TGTGCCAGCAGTTATGGGGCCTCTAATGAAAAACTGTTTTTT. It specifies CASSYGASNEKLFF. Based on the CDR3 plus reference TRBV27 and TRBJ1-4, the full variable domain is EAQVTQNPRYLITVTGKKLTVTCSQNMNHEYMSWYRQDPGLGLRQIYYSMNVEVTDKGDVPEGYKVSRKEKRNFPLILESPSPNQTSLYFCASSYGASNEKLFFGSGTQLSVL.

The genes are TRBV29-1 and TRBJ2-7; D is undetermined. The germline V gene has CDR1 SQVTM and CDR2 ANQGSEA. Trimming removed 4 bases at V and 0 bases at J, with 10 bases between. The CDR3 contains 13 residues. CDR3 loop: CSVVGLTSYEQYF. CDR3 nucleotide sequence: TGCAGCGTTGTCGGGTTAACCTCCTACGAGCAGTACTTC.

V usage is TRBV5-4 and J usage is TRBJ1-1; D gene unclear. The CDR3 sequence is 12 residues long. Trimming took 1 base from V and 7 from J, leaving 8 bases between them. Germline assignment: CDR1 SGHNT and CDR2 YYREEE (reference sequence). The CDR3 sequence is CASSLYPGEAFF. CDR3 in DNA: TGTGCCAGCAGCTTGTATCCCGGTGAAGCTTTCTTT. The full variable domain, with the rest looked up from reference TRBV5-4 and TRBJ1-1, is ETGVTQSPTHLIKTRGQQVTLRCSSQSGHNTVSWYQQALGQGPQFIFQYYREEENGRGNFPPRFSGLQFPNYSSELNVNALELDDSALYLCASSLYPGEAFFGQGTRLTVV.

The chain carries TRBV6-5 and TRBJ2-7, with D perhaps TRBD2 (6 bases). Germline values: CDR1 MNHEY, CDR2 SVGAGI. Trimming shortened V by 10 bases and J by 3 bases, and 22 bases separated the two germline ends. This CDR3 comprises 15 residues. The CDR3 is CATTFKGSGYYEQYF. CDR3 coding DNA: TGTGCCACCACCTTCAAAGGTAGCGGATACTACGAGCAGTACTTC.

This sequence joins TRBV5-5 and TRBJ1-2; the D gene is possibly TRBD1 (6 bases). This CDR3 has 14 residues. Germline V gene data show CDR1 as SGHKS and CDR2 as YYEKEE (reference sequence). V was cut by 5 bases and J by 8 bases, with 19 bases left in between. The CDR3 bases are TGTGCCAGCAGACAGCAACAGGGAGATGGGGGCTACACCTTC. Its translation is CASRQQQGDGGYTF.

The gene calls are TRBV19 and TRBJ1-5; tentatively, D is TRBD1 (5 bases). Germline CDR1 reads LNHDA; CDR2 reads SQIVND (reference sequence). V lost 2 bases to trimming and J lost 3 bases, with 14 bases between them. This CDR3 comprises 16 residues. As DNA, the CDR3 is TGTGCCAGTAGTATACTACTTTTGGACACCAATCAGCCCCAGCATTTT. Translating gives CASSILLLDTNQPQHF. Based on the CDR3 plus reference TRBV19 and TRBJ1-5, the full variable domain is DGGITQSPKYLFRKEGQNVTLSCEQNLNHDAMYWYRQDPGQGLRLIYYSQIVNDFQKGDIAEGYSVSREKKESFPLTVTSAQKNPTAFYLCASSILLLDTNQPQHFGDGTRLSIL.

The chain joins TRBV6-6 to TRBJ2-2; the D is unclear. Germline V gene sequence: CDR1 MNHNY, CDR2 SVGAGI (reference sequence). This CDR3 region has 14 residues. The V and J ends lost 5 bases and 4 bases respectively, with 11 bases between them. The CDR3 loop reads CASSKDSSTGELFF. The CDR3 DNA reads as TGTGCCAGCAGTAAAGACTCCTCCACCGGGGAGCTGTTTTTT.

The genes are TRBV4-1 and TRBJ2-1, with 10 bases lining up with TRBD2. Germline V gene data show CDR1 as MGHRA and CDR2 as YSYEKL. V lost 2 bases and J lost 5; bases outside the gene matches: 3. This CDR3 is 15 amino acids long. The CDR3 DNA follows: TGCGCCAGCAGCCAATTCGGACTAGCGGACAATGAGCAGTTCTTC. Its protein product is CASSQFGLADNEQFF.

The gene calls are TRBV5-1 and TRBJ1-3; the D is unclear. CDR1 SGHRS and CDR2 YFSETQ come from the germline V gene. This CDR3 spans 17 amino acids. Trimming removed 2 bases at V and 4 bases at J, with 19 bases between. CDR3 region: CASSFRGSPVAGNTIYF. CDR3 in DNA: TGCGCCAGCAGCTTCCGAGGCAGCCCGGTGGCCGGAAACACCATATATTTT.

As for this clone: The identical CDR3 is also encoded by other nucleotide sequences in the sample. The chain is built from TRBV9 and TRBJ2-6; 9 bases agree with TRBD1. CDR1 is SGDLS, CDR2 YYNGEE, per germline. The CDR3 spans 18 residues. V shed 2 bases, J shed 1 base, and the junction held 7 bases outside the gene matches. The CDR3 DNA reads as TGTGCCAGCAGCGTGTGGGACAGGGCCGGGTCTGGGGCCAACGTCCTGACTTTC. Its protein is CASSVWDRAGSGANVLTF. Full variable domain (remainder filled in from reference TRBV9 and TRBJ2-6): DSGVTQTPKHLITATGQRVTLRCSPRSGDLSVYWYQQSLDQGLQFLIQYYNGEERAKGNILERFSAQQFPDLHSELNLSSLELGDSALYFCASSVWDRAGSGANVLTFGAGSRLTVL.

This chain links TRBV28 with TRBJ2-5, with D possibly TRBD1 on 5 matching bases. The CDR3 totals 16 residues. Germline V gives CDR1 MDHEN, CDR2 SYDVKM. Trimming cost V 2 bases and J 0 bases, with 13 bases left between them. The CDR3: CASSLTTASYQETQYF. The DNA of the CDR3 is TGTGCCAGCAGTTTAACGACAGCTTCGTACCAAGAGACCCAGTACTTC. Looking up the rest from reference TRBV28 and TRBJ2-5 gives the full variable domain: DVKVTQSSRYLVKRTGEKVFLECVQDMDHENMFWYRQDPGLGLRLIYFSYDVKMKEKGDIPEGYSVSREKKERFSLILESASTNQTSMYLCASSLTTASYQETQYFGPGTRLLVL.

The chain couples TRBV11-2 to TRBJ2-2; D gene uncertain. Trimming left V 3 bases short and J 4 bases short, with 9 bases between. Germline CDR1 reads SGHAT; CDR2 reads FQNNGV. The CDR3 runs 14 residues. The CDR3 region is CASSFGQSTGELFF. CDR3 nucleotide sequence: TGTGCCAGCAGCTTCGGGCAGTCCACCGGGGAGCTGTTTTTT.

This chain links TRBV9 with TRBJ2-2; D unresolved. In germline, CDR1 is SGDLS, CDR2 YYNGEE. The CDR3 is made up of 12 amino acids. With 4 bases removed from V and 1 base from J, the gap between germline ends came to 2 bases. The CDR3 nucleotides are TGTGCCAGCAGCCTGAACACCGGGGAGCTGTTTTTT. Its protein is CASSLNTGELFF.